Listed here is a single TCR beta chain. Its antigen is unidentified. This CDR3 has 16 amino acids. Germline CDR1 reads SQVTM; CDR2 reads ANQGSEA. J lost 1 base, V lost 3 bases, and 9 bases had no gene match. The data were obtained in a study of beta chain features in type 1 diabetes. The wider study: Summed over all samples, the examined sorted cells came to about 110 million. Study findings and constraints: All four CD4+ subsets of Type 1 diabetes patients contained TCRB CDR3s that were moderately but significantly shorter. Small HLA sub-analyses could not settle whether HLA shapes TCRB rearrangement.

Isolated RNA was reverse transcribed in full, so expressed TCRB transcripts were sequenced. Data came from immunoSEQ multiplex PCR; TCRdb stores just in-frame clones and leaves some out. The sample gives under 350,000 clones, 20% to 25% of which show up once; about 0.012% is in the top ten. CD45RO/CCR7/CD25/CD127/CD95/CD27 sorting isolated CD4+ naive, central memory, regulatory and stem cell-like memory cells. Sequencing was done on a sample of naive CD4+ T cells from blood. This receptor was obtained from a woman aged 30 to 39 with type 1 diabetes. The rearrangement uses TRBV29-1 and TRBJ2-7, with 10 bases lining up with TRBD2. CDR3 DNA: TGCAGCGTTGAGACAGCGGGAGGGCCTAGGTCCTACGAGCAGTACTTC. Translated: CSVETAGGPRSYEQYF.